The rows below give T cell receptor beta chains drawn from one sample of a study of T-cell memory formation after mild COVID-19. MiXCR, run by TCRdb on the 5' RACE reads, gives a single entry per CDR3 protein. Altogether approximately 300,000 distinct CDR3 sequences are present, roughly 15% being singletons, with the ten largest covering around 22%. The sequenced material came from PBMCs or a T cell subset sorted from them (not recorded which). Receptors were obtained from a man younger than 30 who had mild COVID-19 (a few samples of this study predate the infection). Cell type and time point are not known. The CDR3 runs from the conserved cysteine through the conserved F or W. A D gene is named only where the DNA matches it firmly. Clone size is not always given. Where it is, it says once, few, many or a class for expanded clones.

few,TRBJ2-1,TRBV4-1,TRBD2,TGCGCCAGCAGCCAAGGACATCTAGCGGGGGATGAGCAGTTCTTC,CASSQGHLAGDEQFF
NA,TRBJ2-5,TRBV5-1,NA,TGCGCCAGCGGCTTGGACTTCGCAGGGCTGGAGACCCAGTACTTC,CASGLDFAGLETQYF
NA,TRBJ2-7,TRBV5-1,TRBD2,TGCGCCAGCAGCTTGGCCCGAGGGCGGGGGGGACACGAGCAGTACTTC,CASSLARGRGGHEQYF
few,TRBJ2-1,TRBV5-1,NA,TGCGCCAGCAGTTGGGTATCGAACAATGAGCAGTTCTTC,CASSWVSNNEQFF
many,TRBJ2-1,TRBV19,TRBD2,TGTGCCAGCAGGACTAGCGGGGGATCCAATGAGCAGTTCTTC,CASRTSGGSNEQFF
few,TRBJ1-6,TRBV7-9,NA,TGTGCCAGCAGCTCCGATGAGGGTGGCGGTAATTCACCCCTCCACTTT,CASSSDEGGGNSPLHF
many,TRBJ2-3,TRBV20-1,NA,TGCAGTGCCCCAATCTTGGATACGCAGTATTTT,CSAPILDTQYF
few,TRBJ2-5,TRBV5-4,TRBD1,TGTGCCAGCAGCTCGGAACAGGGGGCGATTGTTGAGACCCAGTACTTC,CASSSEQGAIVETQYF
NA,TRBJ1-2,TRBV7-9,NA,TGTGCCAGCAGCTTAGTAGGGTTGGTGAACTATGGCTACACCTTC,CASSLVGLVNYGYTF
NA,TRBJ2-3,TRBV27,TRBD2,TGTGCCAGCAGTCCCCGGGGTGGGAGGGTCCGGACAGATACGCAGTATTTT,CASSPRGGRVRTDTQYF
NA,TRBJ2-5,TRBV20-1,NA,TGCAGTGCTAGCGCTCTCGGACGGGGAGAGACCCAGTACTTC,CSASALGRGETQYF
NA,TRBJ2-2,TRBV6-2/TRBV6-3,TRBD1,TGTGCCAGCAGTTCTCTACCGGGACAGGGACACACCGGGGAGCTGTTTTTT,CASSSLPGQGHTGELFF
few,TRBJ2-7,TRBV4-1,NA,TGCGCCAGCAGCCAAGTGAGGGGGAACTACGAGCAGTACTTC,CASSQVRGNYEQYF
many,TRBJ2-7,TRBV12-3/TRBV12-4,TRBD1,TGTGCCAGCAGTCGGGGACAGGGCTCTTACGAGCAGTACTTC,CASSRGQGSYEQYF
NA,TRBJ2-7,TRBV11-2,NA,TGTGCCAGCAGCGCCAGAGGAGGGGGGCTCTCCTACGAGCAGTACTTC,CASSARGGGLSYEQYF
NA,TRBJ1-2,TRBV5-1,TRBD1,TGCGCCAGCAGCTTCACTGGAGGACAGGGACCCTTGGCTGGCTACACCTTC,CASSFTGGQGPLAGYTF
few,TRBJ1-5,TRBV6-6,NA,TGTGCCAGCAGTCACCTTATCCCGCCCCAGCATTTT,CASSHLIPPQHF
NA,TRBJ2-3,TRBV6-4,TRBD2,TGTGCCAGCAGTGCGACTAGCGGGGGGGCAGATACGCAGTATTTT,CASSATSGGADTQYF
few,TRBJ1-6,TRBV20-1,TRBD1,TGCAGTGCTAGACCGGGACAGGGAGGTTCACCCCTCCACTTT,CSARPGQGGSPLHF
NA,TRBJ1-2,TRBV10-3,NA,TGTGCCATCGTAGAGGACCTCCGGCGCGGCTACACCTTC,CAIVEDLRRGYTF
NA,TRBJ2-1,TRBV5-1,NA,TGCGCCAGCAGCTTGGCTCCTCAGGGAAACAATGAGCAGTTCTTC,CASSLAPQGNNEQFF
few,TRBJ2-5,TRBV7-2,TRBD2,TGTGCCAGCAGCCCCGCGGGGGATGGGGCCCAGTACTTC,CASSPAGDGAQYF
few,TRBJ2-5,TRBV24-1,TRBD1,TGTGCCACCAGTGATCGGACAGGCCAAGAGACCCAGTACTTC,CATSDRTGQETQYF
few,TRBJ2-3,TRBV28,TRBD2,TGTGCCAGCAGTTTATTATTGTCCAGCGGGGGGTCCGGAGATACGCAGTATTTT,CASSLLLSSGGSGDTQYF
NA,TRBJ2-3,TRBV20-1,NA,TGCAGTAATCAGGGGGGTTTCACAGATACGCAGTATTTT,CSNQGGFTDTQYF
NA,TRBJ1-5,TRBV20-1,NA,TGCAGTGCTAGAGACAGGGGAAAGAGGCCCCAGCATTTT,CSARDRGKRPQHF
few,TRBJ1-5,TRBV11-2,TRBD1,TGTGCCAGCAGCCAAACAGGGGGGCATCAGCCCCAGCATTTT,CASSQTGGHQPQHF
NA,TRBJ1-1,TRBV20-1,NA,TGCAGTGCTGGGGGACTTGCGAACACTGAAGCTTTCTTT,CSAGGLANTEAFF
NA,TRBJ2-2,TRBV24-1,NA,TGTGCCACCAGTGATTTCGGCGGGGAGCTGTTTTTT,CATSDFGGELFF
few,TRBJ2-3,TRBV7-3,TRBD1,TGTGCCAGCAGCAGTTCTACAGGGGCCACAGATACGCAGTATTTT,CASSSSTGATDTQYF
NA,TRBJ1-2,TRBV28,NA,TGTGCCAGCAGTACACGAGGAGGGAGGGACTATGGCTACACCTTC,CASSTRGGRDYGYTF
NA,TRBJ2-5,TRBV3-1,TRBD2,TGTGCCAGCAGCCTGACCTTACTAGCGGGGGACCGCCAAGAGACCCAGTACTTC,CASSLTLLAGDRQETQYF
few,TRBJ2-5,TRBV5-1,NA,TGCGCCAGCAGCTTAGGAACAGGGCAGGAGGAGACCCAGTACTTC,CASSLGTGQEETQYF
many,TRBJ2-6,TRBV28,NA,TGTGCCAGCAGTTTCCTGGGGCCAAGCTCTGGGGCCAACGTCCTGACTTTC,CASSFLGPSSGANVLTF